The 32 T cell receptor beta chains below come from one sample, sequenced in a study of T cells in Graves' hyperthyroidism and ophthalmopathy. Researchers amplified the TCR beta CDR3 regions from RNA transcripts. The TCR CDR3 was amplified in a first-round RT-PCR using the HTBI primer set. TCRdb called the multiplex PCR reads again in MiXCR, with one record for every CDR3 protein. The sample has around 520,000 distinct CDR3 sequences; roughly 14% are singletons. The sequencing input was blood. The receptor set was obtained from a woman under 30 with Graves' hyperthyroidism.

This clonotype was counted at least ten times. The chain combines TRBV3-1 with TRBJ1-1; 10 bases match TRBD1. This CDR3 region has 16 residues. V was pared by 4 bases and J by 1 base, with 6 bases of the junction left unmatched. Germline V gives CDR1 LGHDT, CDR2 YNNKEL (reference sequence). The CDR3 loop reads CASSPETGGRNTEAFF. DNA of the CDR3: TGTGCCAGCAGCCCAGAGACAGGGGGCAGGAACACTGAAGCTTTCTTT.

The chain recombines TRBV9 with TRBJ2-7, with 8 bases fitting TRBD1. CDR1 and CDR2 (germline): SGDLS, YYNGEE. After removal of 0 bases from V and 6 bases from J, the junction contained 8 bases not matched to a gene. The CDR3 length is 15 residues. This CDR3 is CASSVAGQGAFEQYF. CDR3 bases: TGTGCCAGCAGCGTAGCGGGGCAGGGGGCGTTCGAGCAGTACTTC.

The table lists this clonotype with many counts. The CDR3 DNA sequence: TGTGCCAGCAGCCAAGTCATGGGGGAGCTGTTTTTT. It yields the protein CASSQVMGELFF. This sequence joins TRBV7-3 and TRBJ2-2; D remains ambiguous. V shed 5 bases and J shed 8 bases, with 9 bases lying between them. The CDR3 length is 12 residues. Germline V lookup: CDR1 SGHTA, CDR2 FQGTGA.

Ten or more counts support this clonotype. This chain links TRBV11-2 with TRBJ1-2; unclear D gene. The CDR3 is 13 amino acids. V lost 3 bases and J lost 3, with 8 bases in between. Germline V gives CDR1 SGHAT, CDR2 FQNNGV. CDR3 DNA sequence: TGTGCCAGCAGCTTGGCACAGTACTATGGCTACACCTTC. Translated, it gives CASSLAQYYGYTF. The whole variable domain, filled in from reference TRBV11-2 and TRBJ1-2, reads EAGVAQSPRYKIIEKRQSVAFWCNPISGHATLYWYQQILGQGPKLLIQFQNNGVVDDSQLPKDRFSAERLKGVDSTLKIQPAKLEDSAVYLCASSLAQYYGYTFGSGTRLTVV.

This clonotype was seen ten or more times. The V call is TRBV10-3, the J call TRBJ2-2; weak D call: TRBD1 (5 bases). The CDR3 covers 15 residues. Germline CDR1 ENHRY, CDR2 SYGVKD. V lost 5 bases and J 1 base, leaving 11 bases between the germline ends. CDR3 sequence: CAISKQVRNTGELFF. The CDR3 coding sequence is TGTGCCATCAGTAAACAGGTTCGGAACACCGGGGAGCTGTTTTTT.

The table lists this clonotype with many counts. The CDR3 DNA sequence: TGTGCCAGCAGCCAAGACCCAGACGCCCGCACAGATACGCAGTATTTT. This gives the protein CASSQDPDARTDTQYF. This rearrangement joins TRBV14 to TRBJ2-3, with D hard to call. The V end lost 0 bases, the J end lost 1 base, and 11 bases lay between the germline ends. The CDR3 has 16 amino acids. Germline V CDR1 and CDR2: SGHDN, FVKESK.

This clonotype was seen many times. The chain uses TRBV12-3 or TRBV12-4 and TRBJ1-1; D remains unclear. The V end was cut by 6 bases, the J end by 0 bases, with 8 bases between. CDR3 size: 13 residues. DNA for the CDR3: TGTGCCAGCAGCCCCCCTATGAACACTGAAGCTTTCTTT. Translating gives CASSPPMNTEAFF.

This clonotype was picked up many times. This chain uses TRBV3-1 with TRBJ2-5, with D unclear. Germline lookup yields CDR1 LGHDT and CDR2 YNNKEL (reference sequence). V was pared by 4 bases and J by 3 bases, with 6 bases between. The CDR3 is made up of 12 amino acids. The CDR3 DNA reads TGTGCCAGCAGCCGTATGAAAGAGACCCAGTACTTC. Residues: CASSRMKETQYF.

In this sample, this clonotype turned up many times. This chain joins TRBV24-1 and TRBJ2-2, with 7 positions matching TRBD1. Trimming removed 9 bases from V and 6 bases from J; junction bases left unmatched: 6. The V gene's germline CDR1 is KGHDR and CDR2 SFDVKD. This CDR3 is built from 13 residues. The DNA for the CDR3 is TGTGCCACCGCCGGGCAGGGGGCCGGGGAGCTGTTTTTT. Its protein product is CATAGQGAGELFF.

In this sample, this clonotype turned up many times. The chain recombines TRBV7-3 with TRBJ2-3, with 7 bases matching TRBD2. The V gene's germline CDR1 is SGHTA and CDR2 FQGTGA. After removal of 1 base from V and 4 bases from J, the junction contained 8 bases not matched to a gene. This CDR3 comprises 16 residues. The CDR3, as DNA: TGTGCCAGCAGCTTAATCGGCGGGAGATCGGCAGATACGCAGTATTTT. It specifies CASSLIGGRSADTQYF.

In this sample, this clonotype turned up many times. This rearrangement joins TRBV24-1 to TRBJ2-2; maybe TRBD2 (6 bases). This CDR3 is 15 amino acids long. Germline-derived CDR1 and CDR2 are KGHDR and SFDVKD. V gave up 2 bases and J gave up 4 bases, with 10 bases separating them. The CDR3 loop is CATSDWRGSTGELFF. In DNA form, the CDR3 reads TGTGCCACCAGTGATTGGAGGGGATCCACCGGGGAGCTGTTTTTT.

A few counts support this clonotype. V is TRBV2 and J is TRBJ1-2; the D is unclear. The CDR3 consists of 14 residues. Looked up from germline, CDR1 is SNHLY and CDR2 is FYNNEI. Deletions cut 5 bases from V and 4 bases from J, with 14 bases between. CDR3 coding DNA: TGTGCCAGCAGTTCCCTCATGAAGACCTATGGCTACACCTTC. Its protein product is CASSSLMKTYGYTF.

This clonotype has ten or more counts. This chain connects TRBV19 to TRBJ1-2; 10 positions match TRBD1. This CDR3 spans 15 amino acids. With V trimmed by 5 bases and J by 5 bases, 8 bases remained unmatched. Germline assignment: CDR1 LNHDA and CDR2 SQIVND (reference sequence). CDR3 coding DNA: TGTGCCAGTAGTCCCCCCGGACAGGGGGGATATGGCTACACCTTC. This translates into CASSPPGQGGYGYTF. Drawing the rest from reference TRBV19 and TRBJ1-2, the complete variable domain is DGGITQSPKYLFRKEGQNVTLSCEQNLNHDAMYWYRQDPGQGLRLIYYSQIVNDFQKGDIAEGYSVSREKKESFPLTVTSAQKNPTAFYLCASSPPGQGGYGYTFGSGTRLTVV.

This clonotype was counted many times. The chain carries TRBV19 and TRBJ2-2; TRBD1 is a possible D gene (6 bases). Germline V gene lookup returns CDR1 LNHDA and CDR2 SQIVND (reference sequence). The CDR3 is 19 residues long. V lost 6 bases and J lost 2, with 25 bases in between. The CDR3 sequence: CASSDEYRIGTTNTGELFF. Here the CDR3 DNA reads TGTGCCAGTAGCGACGAGTATAGGATCGGGACAACTAACACCGGGGAGCTGTTTTTT.

The chain recombines TRBV15 with TRBJ1-4, with D hard to call. V lost 5 bases to trimming and J lost 8 bases, with 12 bases between them. The CDR3 is 13 residues long. Germline CDR1 is LNHNV and CDR2 is YYDKDF (reference sequence). This CDR3 is CATSSGSWEKLFF. CDR3 in DNA: TGTGCCACCAGCTCGGGGAGCTGGGAAAAACTGTTTTTT. The full variable domain, completed using reference TRBV15 and TRBJ1-4, is DAMVIQNPRYQVTQFGKPVTLSCSQTLNHNVMYWYQQKSSQAPKLLFHYYDKDFNNEADTPDNFQSRRPNTSFCFLDIRSPGLGDTAMYLCATSSGSWEKLFFGSGTQLSVL.

The J gene is TRBJ2-1, the V gene TRBV11-2, with 11 bases matching TRBD2. The CDR3 loop spans 16 amino acids. CDR1 SGHAT and CDR2 FQNNGV come from the germline V gene. Trimming took 4 bases from V and 7 from J; bases not matched to a gene: 9. CDR3 in amino acids: CASSSIAGGQWNEQFF. The CDR3 DNA is TGTGCCAGCAGCTCGATAGCGGGAGGGCAGTGGAATGAGCAGTTCTTC.

A few counts support this clonotype. The chain joins TRBV20-1 to TRBJ2-1; D remains unclear. The CDR3 loop spans 15 amino acids. V dropped 1 base and J dropped 6 bases, with 16 bases sitting between them. Germline V gene lookup returns CDR1 DFQATT and CDR2 SNEGSKA (reference sequence). The CDR3: CSARALDMPPNEQFF. The CDR3, as DNA: TGCAGTGCTAGAGCCCTTGATATGCCACCCAATGAGCAGTTCTTC.

A word on this clonotype: A much bigger clone sits one base away, suggesting this may be a read error. CDR3 nucleotides: TGTGCCAGTAGTGCCCTCCGGGGCACCAATGAGCAGTTCTTC. Translation: CASSALRGTNEQFF. The rearrangement links TRBV19 to TRBJ2-1, with D perhaps matching TRBD1 or TRBD2 (5 bases each). Germline CDR1 LNHDA, CDR2 SQIVND (reference sequence). The V end was cut by 5 bases, the J end by 6 bases, with 14 bases between. This CDR3 region has 14 residues.

This clonotype was seen ten or more times. The J gene is TRBJ2-7, the V gene TRBV20-1, with D hard to call. There are 15 residues in the CDR3. Germline CDR1 DFQATT, CDR2 SNEGSKA (reference sequence). V was trimmed by 1 base and J by 0 bases, leaving 13 bases between them. CDR3 protein: CSARARSSASYEQYF. CDR3 nucleotides: TGCAGTGCTAGAGCGCGCAGTTCCGCCTCCTACGAGCAGTACTTC.

Many counts were recorded for this clonotype. This chain joins TRBV6-1 and TRBJ2-7; maybe TRBD2 (6 bases). Germline V gene sequence: CDR1 MNHNS, CDR2 SASEGT. The V and J ends lost 5 bases and 3 bases respectively, with 14 bases between them. This CDR3 has 14 residues. Here the CDR3 DNA reads TGTGCCAGCAGTACCGGGACTGGGAACTACGAGCAGTACGTC. It is translated as CASSTGTGNYEQYV.

Worth noting for this clonotype: This may be a read error: a much more frequent sequence differs by one nucleotide. This chain uses TRBV27 with TRBJ2-7, with 9 bases fitting TRBD1. V trimming: 8 bases; J trimming: 6 bases; junction bases outside the gene matches: 8. The CDR3 consists of 13 residues. Germline V lookup: CDR1 MNHEY, CDR2 SMNVEV (reference sequence). The CDR3 DNA follows: TGTGCCAGCGGTCTCAACAGGGGGCTCGAGCAGTACGTC. It is translated as CASGLNRGLEQYV.

This clonotype was observed at least ten times. This sequence joins TRBV24-1 and TRBJ2-3; 9 bases align to TRBD2. CDR1 KGHDR and CDR2 SFDVKD come from the germline V gene. V lost 4 bases, J lost 5 bases, and 6 bases stayed unmatched. The CDR3 spans 15 residues. DNA of the CDR3: TGTGCCACCAGTGACCGAGCGGGAGGAGGAGATACGCAGTATTTT. This gives the protein CATSDRAGGGDTQYF.

J is TRBJ1-1 and V is TRBV5-1, with TRBD1 matching over 8 bases. The CDR3 extends over 15 amino acids. The germline gives CDR1 SGHRS, CDR2 YFSETQ. The V and J ends lost 3 bases and 1 base, in that order; junction bases with no gene match: 5. CDR3 sequence reads: CASSSWTGTNTEAFF. The CDR3 DNA follows: TGCGCCAGCAGCTCGTGGACAGGGACGAACACTGAAGCTTTCTTT.

This clonotype was observed many times. The gene calls are TRBV12-3 or TRBV12-4 and TRBJ2-3; D is uncertain. This CDR3 has 12 residues. V lost 5 bases to trimming and J lost 3 bases, with 6 bases between them. The CDR3 spells CASSQPTDTQYF. CDR3 in DNA: TGTGCCAGCAGTCAGCCAACAGATACGCAGTATTTT.

The table lists this clonotype with many counts. CDR3 protein: CASSLTNTDEKLFF. CDR3 bases: TGCGCCAGCAGCTTGACAAATACGGATGAAAAACTGTTTTTT. This rearrangement joins TRBV5-1 to TRBJ1-4; D is uncertain. With 1 base removed from V and 6 bases from J, the gap between germline ends came to 10 bases. The CDR3 is 14 amino acids. Germline V lookup: CDR1 SGHRS, CDR2 YFSETQ.

The chain carries TRBV28 and TRBJ1-1; D might be TRBD1 (6 bases). The CDR3 runs to 15 residues. Germline CDR1 MDHEN, CDR2 SYDVKM. V gave up 5 bases and J gave up 3 bases, with 16 bases separating them. The CDR3 loop reads CASSTGWGAYTEAFF. The CDR3 DNA is TGTGCCAGCAGTACCGGCTGGGGGGCTTACACTGAAGCTTTCTTT.

This clonotype was seen at least ten times. J is TRBJ2-7 and V is TRBV11-2; 7 nucleotides align to TRBD2. Germline assignment: CDR1 SGHAT and CDR2 FQNNGV. The CDR3 extends over 15 amino acids. With V trimmed by 5 bases and J by 2 bases, 9 bases remained unmatched. Here the CDR3 DNA reads TGTGCCAGCAGCGTCCCCGGGGGGAGGACCTACGAGCAGTACTTC. Translation gives CASSVPGGRTYEQYF.

This clonotype was detected ten times or more. V usage is TRBV19 and J usage is TRBJ2-3; a weak D match, TRBD1 (5 bases). The CDR3 runs 13 residues. Looked up from germline, CDR1 is LNHDA and CDR2 is SQIVND (reference sequence). Trimming removed 6 bases at V and 5 bases at J, with 12 bases between. The CDR3 protein is CASSTPGKDTQYF. The CDR3 DNA reads as TGTGCCAGTAGCACCCCAGGGAAAGATACGCAGTATTTT.

The rearrangement uses TRBV4-1 and TRBJ2-7; 10 bases match TRBD2. The CDR3 sequence is 15 residues long. The V gene's germline CDR1 is MGHRA and CDR2 YSYEKL. V lost 4 bases and J lost 5; bases outside the gene matches: 8. CDR3 bases: TGCGCCAGCAGCCCGCTAGCGGGAGTGGTAAACGAGCAGTACTTC. The encoded protein is CASSPLAGVVNEQYF.

The table lists this clonotype with many counts. The V and J genes are TRBV9 and TRBJ1-1; TRBD1 is a possible D gene (6 bases). Trimming removed 2 bases from V and 1 base from J, with 15 bases in between. Germline CDR1 reads SGDLS; CDR2 reads YYNGEE. The CDR3 extends over 16 amino acids. The CDR3 region is CASSVAPGHTNTEAFF. The DNA for the CDR3 is TGTGCCAGCAGCGTCGCCCCGGGACATACGAACACTGAAGCTTTCTTT.

This clonotype was observed at least ten times. V gene TRBV30 combines with J gene TRBJ1-5; 7 bases agree with TRBD1. Germline V gene data show CDR1 as GTSNPN and CDR2 as SVGIG (reference sequence). Losses at the gene ends were 0 bases for V and 7 bases for J; bases not matched to a gene: 6. The CDR3 is 14 amino acids. CDR3 bases: TGTGCCTGGAGTGTACGACAGGGCGGACAGCCCCAGCATTTT. It is translated as CAWSVRQGGQPQHF.

This chain links TRBV27 with TRBJ2-3; 7 nucleotides line up with TRBD2. Germline loops: CDR1 MNHEY, CDR2 SMNVEV (reference sequence). After removal of 1 base from V and 2 bases from J, the junction contained 9 bases not matched to a gene. This CDR3 has 17 amino acids. CDR3 nucleotides: TGTGCCAGCAGTTTATGGGGGGGGGGAGGGACCACAGATACGCAGTATTTT. Encoded protein: CASSLWGGGGTTDTQYF.